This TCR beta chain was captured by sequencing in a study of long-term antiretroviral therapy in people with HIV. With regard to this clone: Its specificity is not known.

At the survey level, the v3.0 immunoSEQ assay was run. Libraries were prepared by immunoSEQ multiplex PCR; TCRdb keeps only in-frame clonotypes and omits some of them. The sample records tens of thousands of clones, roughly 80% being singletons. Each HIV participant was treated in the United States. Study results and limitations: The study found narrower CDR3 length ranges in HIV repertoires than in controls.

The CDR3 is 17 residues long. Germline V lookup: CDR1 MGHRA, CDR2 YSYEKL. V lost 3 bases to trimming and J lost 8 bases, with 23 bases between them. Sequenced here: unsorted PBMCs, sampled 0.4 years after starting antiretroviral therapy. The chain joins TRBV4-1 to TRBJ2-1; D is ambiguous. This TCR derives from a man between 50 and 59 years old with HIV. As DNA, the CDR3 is TGCGCCAGCAGCCAGACTCCCAATCTCGATAGACACGATGAGCAGTTCTTC. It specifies CASSQTPNLDRHDEQFF.